The clone carrying this T cell receptor (beta chain) has just a few counts. What it binds is not known. Trimming pared 1 base from V and 2 bases from J, leaving 12 bases between. Germline assignment: CDR1 MGHDK and CDR2 SYGVNS. The CDR3 is 15 residues long. A second PCR of 7 to 11 cycles used a sample-barcoded 5' primer and a J-beta primer mix. A tag from a template-switch adaptor with 12 random nucleotides marked each cDNA molecule. MiXCR was run by TCRdb on the 5' RACE reads, yielding one entry per CDR3 protein. The sample consists of roughly 700,000 distinct CDR3 sequences, around 45% of them appearing once. The data stem from a study of blood T cells in healthy people across ages. General study findings and limits: A strong correlation was seen between TCR beta diversity and naive T cell percentage. When set beside aged donors, long-lived donors presented more naive CD4+ cells and higher diversity.

Sequencing was carried out using blood. V is TRBV25-1 and J is TRBJ2-7; D remains ambiguous. This clonotype was obtained from a woman in her sixties or seventies in good health. The CDR3 sequence is CASSEFGLGAYEQYF. CDR3 DNA sequence: TGTGCCAGCAGTGAATTCGGGCTAGGAGCCTACGAGCAGTACTTC.